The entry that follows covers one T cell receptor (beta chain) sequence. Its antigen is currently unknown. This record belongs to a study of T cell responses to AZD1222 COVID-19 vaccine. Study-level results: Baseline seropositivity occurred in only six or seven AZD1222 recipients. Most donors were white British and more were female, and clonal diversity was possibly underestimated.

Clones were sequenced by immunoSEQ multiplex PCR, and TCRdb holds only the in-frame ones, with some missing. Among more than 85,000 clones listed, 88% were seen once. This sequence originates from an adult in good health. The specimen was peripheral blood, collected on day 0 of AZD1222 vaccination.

CDR3 residues: CASSTQGAKDYGYTF. DNA of the CDR3: TGTGCCAGTAGTACACAGGGGGCAAAGGACTATGGCTACACCTTC. The chain carries TRBV19 and TRBJ1-2; 9 nucleotides agree with TRBD1. V lost 4 bases to trimming and J lost 3 bases; unmatched junction nucleotides: 6. The CDR3 covers 15 residues. Germline V CDR1 and CDR2: LNHDA, SQIVND (reference sequence). Drawing the rest from reference TRBV19 and TRBJ1-2, the complete variable domain is DGGITQSPKYLFRKEGQNVTLSCEQNLNHDAMYWYRQDPGQGLRLIYYSQIVNDFQKGDIAEGYSVSREKKESFPLTVTSAQKNPTAFYLCASSTQGAKDYGYTFGSGTRLTVV.